These 8 T cell receptor beta chains originate from one sample sequenced in a study of cytomegalovirus exposure and HLA in healthy donors. The PCR contained 60 Vbeta and 13 Jbeta primers. Assay: immunoSEQ multiplex PCR; the TCRdb copy retains only in-frame clones and omits some. The table shows 150,000 to 200,000 clones, with about 9% occurring only once. The specimen sequenced was PBMCs. The receptors derive from a woman between 25 and 40 years old in good health and CMV-seropositive.

V is TRBV2 and J is TRBJ2-1, with TRBD2 identical over 9 bases. The germline V gene has CDR1 SNHLY and CDR2 FYNNEI. V lost 5 bases to trimming and J lost 6 bases; unmatched junction nucleotides: 11. This CDR3 has 16 residues. This chain's CDR3 is CASSPLIAGDTNEQFF. For the CDR3, the DNA is TGTGCCAGCAGTCCCCTTATAGCGGGAGATACCAATGAGCAGTTCTTC.

There are a few counts of this clone. V gene TRBV27 combines with J gene TRBJ1-1; unclear D gene. This CDR3 comprises 14 residues. Germline V CDR1 and CDR2: MNHEY, SMNVEV (reference sequence). V dropped 2 bases and J dropped 0 bases, with 7 bases sitting between them. The CDR3 spells CASSLKEMNTEAFF. The CDR3 nucleotides read TGTGCCAGCAGTTTAAAGGAGATGAACACTGAAGCTTTCTTT.

Only a few counts were recorded for this clone. The V gene is TRBV2, the J gene TRBJ1-1; the D gene is possibly TRBD1 (5 bases). In germline, CDR1 is SNHLY, CDR2 FYNNEI. The germline V and J ends were trimmed by 3 bases and 2 bases, with 7 bases remaining between them. CDR3 length: 13 amino acids. The CDR3 DNA is TGTGCCAGCAGTGACAGGGTTAACACTGAAGCTTTCTTT. This sequence encodes CASSDRVNTEAFF.

The rearrangement uses TRBV11-2 and TRBJ2-3; possible D gene TRBD2, 6 bases. CDR3 length: 13 amino acids. V lost 3 bases to trimming and J lost 8 bases, with 12 bases between them. Looked up from germline, CDR1 is SGHAT and CDR2 is FQNNGV. CDR3 loop: CASSFGDFGTQYF. The CDR3 coding sequence is TGTGCCAGCAGCTTTGGGGACTTTGGTACGCAGTATTTT.

This clone was observed a few times. This chain connects TRBV28 to TRBJ2-2; TRBD1 aligns across 11 bases. In germline, CDR1 is MDHEN, CDR2 SYDVKM. V shed 9 bases, J shed 7 bases, and the junction held 10 bases outside the gene matches. The CDR3 consists of 15 residues. In nucleotides, the CDR3 is TGTGCCAGTCTGGGACAGGGGGTTGGTTACGGGGAGCTGTTTTTT. It specifies CASLGQGVGYGELFF.

This clone has just a few counts. The chain couples TRBV9 to TRBJ2-7; D not resolved. In germline, CDR1 is SGDLS, CDR2 YYNGEE. The CDR3 sequence is 13 residues long. V dropped 0 bases and J dropped 5 bases, with 9 bases sitting between them. The CDR3 reads CASSVGGAHEQYF. The CDR3 coding sequence is TGTGCCAGCAGCGTAGGCGGTGCGCACGAGCAGTACTTC.

V usage is TRBV2 and J usage is TRBJ2-1, with 15 positions matching TRBD2. Germline trimming cut 7 bases from V and 7 bases from J; bases unmatched to any gene: 5. The CDR3 runs to 15 residues. The germline V gene encodes CDR1 SNHLY and CDR2 FYNNEI. CDR3 sequence: CASTRTSGRGNEQFF. CDR3 DNA: TGTGCCAGCACCCGGACTAGCGGGAGGGGTAATGAGCAGTTCTTC. Looking up the rest from reference TRBV2 and TRBJ2-1 gives the full variable domain: EPEVTQTPSHQVTQMGQEVILRCVPISNHLYFYWYRQILGQKVEFLVSFYNNEISEKSEIFDDQFSVERPDGSNFTLKIRSTKLEDSAMYFCASTRTSGRGNEQFFGPGTRLTVL.

For the CDR3, the DNA is TGTGCCAGCAGGCAAGACAGGGTGGGCGAGCAGTACTTC. Translating gives CASRQDRVGEQYF. This chain links TRBV7-9 with TRBJ2-7; TRBD1 agrees at 7 bases. CDR3 length: 13 amino acids. Per the germline V gene, CDR1 is SEHNR and CDR2 is FQNEAQ (reference sequence). The V and J ends lost 6 bases and 6 bases, in that order; junction bases with no gene match: 8.